The 14 T cell receptor beta chains given below trace back to one sample, sequenced in a study of T cell repertoires in cytomegalovirus infection. TCRdb redid the calling of the reads with MiXCR, one entry per CDR3 protein. The top ten clones hold approximately 18% of a sample with roughly 230,000 distinct CDR3 sequences, roughly 22% of them seen once. Material: CD8+ T cells from PBMCs. These receptors all stem from a human donor in good health (CMV status not recorded). Some clones in this sample may be carry-over from other donors' samples.

Many counts were recorded for this clonotype. V is TRBV7-8 and J is TRBJ2-1; 12 bases are shared with TRBD2. The CDR3 has 16 residues. The V gene end was trimmed by 5 bases and the J gene end by 6 bases; junction bases not matched to a gene: 8. Germline V gene lookup returns CDR1 SGHVS and CDR2 FQNEAQ. The chain's CDR3 is CASSGITSGGSNEQFF. Here the CDR3 DNA reads TGTGCCAGCAGCGGAATTACTAGCGGGGGGTCCAATGAGCAGTTCTTC.

The sample holds a few counts of this clonotype. V gene TRBV7-9 combines with J gene TRBJ2-7; D ambiguous. With 5 bases removed from V and 3 bases from J, the gap between germline ends came to 17 bases. Per the germline V gene, CDR1 is SEHNR and CDR2 is FQNEAQ (reference sequence). This CDR3 has 15 amino acids. CDR3 nucleotide sequence: TGTGCCAGCAGCCCCCCCGAGGTCCTGGGCTACGAGCAGTACTTC. Its translation: CASSPPEVLGYEQYF. The full variable domain, its missing parts supplied by reference TRBV7-9 and TRBJ2-7, is DTGVSQNPRHKITKRGQNVTFRCDPISEHNRLYWYRQTLGQGPEFLTYFQNEAQLEKSRLLSDRFSAERPKGSFSTLEIQRTEQGDSAMYLCASSPPEVLGYEQYFGPGTRLTVT.

The DNA for the CDR3 is TGTGCCAGCAGCTGGGGGGCCGGGGGGACCTCTGGGGCCAACGTCCTGACTTTC. As protein: CASSWGAGGTSGANVLTF. The chain is built from TRBV7-9 and TRBJ2-6, with a tentative D call TRBD2 (7 bases). Germline CDR1 is SEHNR and CDR2 is FQNEAQ (reference sequence). Trimming took 4 bases from V and 0 from J, leaving 16 bases between them. There are 18 residues in the CDR3.

The J gene is TRBJ2-1, the V gene TRBV5-1; 10 bases agree with TRBD1. The CDR3 contains 16 residues. Germline-derived CDR1 and CDR2 are SGHRS and YFSETQ. After removal of 3 bases from V and 4 bases from J, the junction contained 7 bases not matched to a gene. This chain's CDR3 is CASSWGDRGDYNEQFF. The CDR3 DNA sequence: TGCGCCAGCAGCTGGGGGGACAGGGGCGATTACAATGAGCAGTTCTTC.

In its sample, this clonotype was seen a few times. The V call is TRBV2, the J call TRBJ1-3; D gene uncertain. There are 15 residues in the CDR3. Trimming cost V 0 bases and J 0 bases, with 6 bases left between them. The V gene's germline CDR1 is SNHLY and CDR2 FYNNEI. CDR3 sequence: CASSEARSSGNTIYF. CDR3 DNA: TGTGCCAGCAGTGAAGCGAGAAGCTCTGGAAACACCATATATTTT.

This clonotype appeared a few times. The genes are TRBV29-1 and TRBJ2-1, with 10 bases identical to TRBD2. The V gene's germline CDR1 is SQVTM and CDR2 ANQGSEA. Trimming cost V 3 bases and J 4 bases; bases outside gene matches: 12. CDR3 size: 17 residues. CDR3: CSVDQGAGGRSYNEQFF. In nucleotides, the CDR3 is TGCAGCGTTGATCAGGGAGCGGGGGGGCGGTCTTACAATGAGCAGTTCTTC.

This chain uses TRBV4-1 with TRBJ2-1; TRBD1 is a possible D gene (5 bases). V lost 5 bases and J 7 bases, leaving 9 bases between the germline ends. The CDR3 consists of 12 residues. Per the germline V gene, CDR1 is MGHRA and CDR2 is YSYEKL. CDR3 sequence: CASSYPGNEQFF. For the CDR3, the DNA is TGCGCCAGCAGCTACCCAGGGAATGAGCAGTTCTTC.

This clonotype was seen repeatedly, ten times or more. The V and J genes are TRBV7-2 and TRBJ2-3, with 7 bases identical to TRBD2. Germline V gene lookup returns CDR1 SGHTA and CDR2 FQGNSA. Trimming at V came to 4 bases and at J to 3 bases, leaving 10 bases not matched to a gene. CDR3 length: 16 residues. CDR3: CASSSQLAIATDTQYF. The CDR3 bases are TGTGCCAGCAGCTCCCAACTAGCGATAGCGACAGATACGCAGTATTTT.

This clonotype was seen only a few times. The chain joins TRBV2 to TRBJ1-4; D perhaps matches TRBD1 (5 bases). Trimming stripped 1 base from V and 7 bases from J, with 13 bases between. The CDR3 contains 15 residues. Germline assignment: CDR1 SNHLY and CDR2 FYNNEI. The CDR3 loop reads CASSEEQVGGEKLFF. As DNA, the CDR3 is TGTGCCAGCAGTGAAGAACAGGTCGGTGGTGAAAAACTGTTTTTT.

This clonotype was counted at least ten times. The V call is TRBV20-1, the J call TRBJ1-5, with 10 bases matching TRBD1. Germline assignment: CDR1 DFQATT and CDR2 SNEGSKA (reference sequence). The junction had 7 bases not matched to a gene; V was cut back by 5 bases and J by 6 bases. The CDR3 spans 14 residues. The CDR3 sequence is CSASTGGTGQPQHF. Written as DNA, the CDR3 is TGCAGTGCTTCGACAGGGGGCACGGGTCAGCCCCAGCATTTT.

This clonotype was observed at least ten times. V is TRBV12-3 or TRBV12-4 and J is TRBJ2-1; a weak D match, TRBD2 (6 bases). The germline V and J ends were trimmed by 4 bases and 0 bases, with 13 bases remaining between them. This CDR3 has 16 residues. The CDR3 DNA is TGTGCCAGCAGTTCTGGGACTCTAAGCTCCTACAATGAGCAGTTCTTC. As protein: CASSSGTLSSYNEQFF.

The chain employs TRBV4-2 and TRBJ1-4, with TRBD1 as a possible D gene (6 bases). Germline values: CDR1 LGHNA, CDR2 YNFKEQ. Deletions cut 1 base from V and 1 base from J, with 10 bases between. CDR3 size: 16 residues. The CDR3 nucleotides are TGTGCCAGCAGCCAAGTAACACAGGGAACTAATGAAAAACTGTTTTTT. Encoded protein: CASSQVTQGTNEKLFF.

This clonotype was seen a few times. The chain recombines TRBV25-1 with TRBJ2-3, with 8 bases lining up with TRBD1. The J segment lost 3 bases and the V segment lost 4 bases, leaving 0 bases of the junction unmatched. The germline CDR1 and CDR2 sequences are MGHDK and SYGVNS. The CDR3 contains 13 residues. The CDR3 region is CASSGTGTDTQYF. CDR3 nucleotides: TGTGCCAGCAGTGGGACAGGGACAGATACGCAGTATTTT. Supplemented by reference TRBV25-1 and TRBJ2-3, the full variable domain reads EADIYQTPRYLVIGTGKKITLECSQTMGHDKMYWYQQDPGMELHLIHYSYGVNSTEKGDLSSESTVSRIRTEHFPLTLESARPSHTSQYLCASSGTGTDTQYFGPGTRLTVL.

This clonotype was detected ten times or more. The chain's CDR3 is CASSLAFFQGAPAGGPYNEQFF. In DNA, the CDR3 is TGTGCCAGCAGTTTAGCCTTTTTCCAGGGGGCTCCAGCGGGGGGGCCCTACAATGAGCAGTTCTTC. This chain uses TRBV28 with TRBJ2-1, with 10 nucleotides matching TRBD2. Germline values: CDR1 MDHEN, CDR2 SYDVKM. The V and J ends lost 2 bases and 2 bases, in that order; junction bases with no gene match: 21. CDR3 length equals 22 residues. The full variable domain, its missing parts supplied by reference TRBV28 and TRBJ2-1, is DVKVTQSSRYLVKRTGEKVFLECVQDMDHENMFWYRQDPGLGLRLIYFSYDVKMKEKGDIPEGYSVSREKKERFSLILESASTNQTSMYLCASSLAFFQGAPAGGPYNEQFFGPGTRLTVL.